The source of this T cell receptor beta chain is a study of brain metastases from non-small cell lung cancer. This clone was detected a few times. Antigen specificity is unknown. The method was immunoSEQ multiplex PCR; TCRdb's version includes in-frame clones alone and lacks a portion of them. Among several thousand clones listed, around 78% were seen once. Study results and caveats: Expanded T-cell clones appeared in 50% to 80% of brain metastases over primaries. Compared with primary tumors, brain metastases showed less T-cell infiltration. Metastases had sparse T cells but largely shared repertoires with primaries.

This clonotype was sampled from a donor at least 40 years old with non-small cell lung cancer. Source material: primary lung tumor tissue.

The DNA of the CDR3 is TGTGCCAGCAGCGATTCATCTGCCTGGTACTTC. Protein: CASSDSSAWYF. The chain joins TRBV6-5 to TRBJ2-4; no firm D call. CDR1 is MNHEY and CDR2 is SVGAGI in the germline V gene. V lost 6 bases to trimming and J lost 15 bases, with 15 bases between them. The CDR3 is 11 amino acids.